Reported below is one TCR beta chain. Antigen: not known. Time point described: week 23, last vaccination. A 20-mer mutant IDH1 peptide at 300 ug was injected subcutaneously with topical imiquimod. New WHO grade 3 or 4 astrocytomas that were IDH1-mutant and ATRX-lost had been found in donors. Profiled with immunoSEQ multiplex PCR; TCRdb holds only in-frame clones, not every one. Of roughly 40,000 clones listed, 80% to 95% are singletons. Looked up from germline, CDR1 is SGHRS and CDR2 is YFSETQ. The CDR3 runs to 17 residues. V dropped 4 bases and J dropped 1; count of bases not matched to a gene: 5. This record belongs to a study of a mutant IDH1 vaccine in newly diagnosed glioma. The overall study: In some groups vaccination began 4-6 weeks post-radiotherapy; others received it with temozolomide. Patients got radiotherapy, temozolomide, or both beforehand, and most got both. Study observations and caveats: Vaccination elicited immune responses in 93.3% of patients.

Sequencing used PBMCs, obtained from a glioma patient whose treatment included an IDH1 peptide vaccine. This receptor was identified in a man in his forties or fifties with glioma. This chain links TRBV5-1 with TRBJ2-5, with TRBD2 matching 15 bases. CDR3 amino acids: CASSGTSGGPLQETQYF. CDR3 in DNA: TGCGCCAGCAGCGGGACTAGCGGGGGGCCCCTCCAAGAGACCCAGTACTTC.